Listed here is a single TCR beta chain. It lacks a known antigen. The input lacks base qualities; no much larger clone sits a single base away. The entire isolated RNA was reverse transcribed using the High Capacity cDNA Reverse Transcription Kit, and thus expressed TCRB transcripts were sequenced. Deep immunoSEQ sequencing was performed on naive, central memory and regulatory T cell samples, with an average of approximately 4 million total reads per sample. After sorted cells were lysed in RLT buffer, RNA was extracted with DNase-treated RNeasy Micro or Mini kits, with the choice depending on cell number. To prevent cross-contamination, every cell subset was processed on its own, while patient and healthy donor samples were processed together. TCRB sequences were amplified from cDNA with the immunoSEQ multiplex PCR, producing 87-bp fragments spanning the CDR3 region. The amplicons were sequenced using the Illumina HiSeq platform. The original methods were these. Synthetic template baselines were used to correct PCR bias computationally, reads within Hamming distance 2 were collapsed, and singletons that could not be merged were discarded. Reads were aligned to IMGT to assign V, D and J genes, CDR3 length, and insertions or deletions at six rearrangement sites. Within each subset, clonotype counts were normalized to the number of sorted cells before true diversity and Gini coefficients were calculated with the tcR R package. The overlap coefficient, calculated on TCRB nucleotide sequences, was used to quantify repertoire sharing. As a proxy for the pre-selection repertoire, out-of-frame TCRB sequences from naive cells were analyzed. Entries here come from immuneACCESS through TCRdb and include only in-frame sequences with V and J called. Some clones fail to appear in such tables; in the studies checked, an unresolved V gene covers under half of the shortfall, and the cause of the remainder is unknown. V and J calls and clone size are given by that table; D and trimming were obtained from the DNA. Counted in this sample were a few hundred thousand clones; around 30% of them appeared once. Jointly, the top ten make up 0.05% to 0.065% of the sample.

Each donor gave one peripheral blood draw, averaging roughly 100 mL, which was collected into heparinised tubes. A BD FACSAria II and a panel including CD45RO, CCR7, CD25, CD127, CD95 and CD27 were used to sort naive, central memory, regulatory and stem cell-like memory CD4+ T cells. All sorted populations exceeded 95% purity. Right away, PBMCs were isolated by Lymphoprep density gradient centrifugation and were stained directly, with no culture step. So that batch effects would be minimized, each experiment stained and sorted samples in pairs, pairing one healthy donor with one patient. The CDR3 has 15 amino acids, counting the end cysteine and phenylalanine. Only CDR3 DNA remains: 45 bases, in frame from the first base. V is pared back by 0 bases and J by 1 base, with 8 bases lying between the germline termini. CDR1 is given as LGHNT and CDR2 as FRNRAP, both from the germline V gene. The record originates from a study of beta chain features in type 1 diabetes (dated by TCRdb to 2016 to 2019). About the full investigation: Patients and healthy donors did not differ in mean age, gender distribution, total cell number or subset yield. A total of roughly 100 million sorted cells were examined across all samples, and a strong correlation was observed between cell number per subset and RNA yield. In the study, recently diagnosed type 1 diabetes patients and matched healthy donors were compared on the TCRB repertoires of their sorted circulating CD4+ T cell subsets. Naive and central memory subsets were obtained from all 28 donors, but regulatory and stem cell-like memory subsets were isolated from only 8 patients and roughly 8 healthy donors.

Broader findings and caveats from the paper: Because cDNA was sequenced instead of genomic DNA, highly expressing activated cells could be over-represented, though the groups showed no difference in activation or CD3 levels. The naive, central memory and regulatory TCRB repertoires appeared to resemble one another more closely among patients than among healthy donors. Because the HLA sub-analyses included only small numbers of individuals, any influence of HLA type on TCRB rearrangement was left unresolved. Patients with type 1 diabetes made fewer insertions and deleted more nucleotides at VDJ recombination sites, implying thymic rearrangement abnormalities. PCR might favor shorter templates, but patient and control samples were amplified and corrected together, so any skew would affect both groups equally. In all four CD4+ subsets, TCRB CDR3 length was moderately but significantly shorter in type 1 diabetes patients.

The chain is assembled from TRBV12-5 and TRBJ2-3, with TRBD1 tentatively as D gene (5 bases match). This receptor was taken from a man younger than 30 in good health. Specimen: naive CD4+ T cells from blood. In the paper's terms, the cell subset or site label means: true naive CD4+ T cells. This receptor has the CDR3 CASGLVEGGTDTQYF. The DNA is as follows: TGTGCTAGTGGTTTGGTCGAAGGGGGCACAGATACGCAGTATTTT.